The 2 T cell receptor beta chains given below trace back to one sample, sequenced in a study of blood T cells in healthy people across ages. Sample-barcoded 5' priming and a J-beta primer mix drove a second PCR of roughly 6 to 12 cycles. TCRdb passed the 5' RACE reads through MiXCR, listing each CDR3 protein once. This sample yields some 900,000 distinct CDR3 sequences, of which around 30% are seen a single time; roughly 17% belongs to the top ten. Sequencing was performed on blood. Every receptor here comes from a woman at least 80 years old in good health.

This clonotype has a handful of counts. One end of the junction varies from germline; a read error may be responsible. The V gene is TRBV29-1, the J gene TRBJ1-4, with D unclear. This CDR3 is 14 amino acids long. CDR1 is SQVTM, CDR2 ANQGSEA, per germline. CDR3 region: CSARLPGANEKRFF. For the CDR3, the DNA is TGCAGCGCTAGGTTACCGGGAGCTAATGAAAAACGGTTTTTT.

This clonotype turned up a few times. A read error is possible here, since a much larger clone lies one base away. The chain has TRBV11-2 and TRBJ2-3; tentative D call: TRBD1 (6 bases). Looked up from germline, CDR1 is SGHAT and CDR2 is FQNNGV. This CDR3 contains 15 residues. Trimming left V 5 bases short and J 6 bases short, with 18 bases between. CDR3 in amino acids: CASSLRAGDGDTQYF. Written as DNA, the CDR3 is TGTGCCAGCAGCCTGAGGGCAGGGGATGGGGATACGCAGTATTTT. Using reference TRBV11-2 and TRBJ2-3 for the parts outside the CDR3, the full variable domain is EAGVAQSPRYKIIEKRQSVAFWCNPISGHATLYWYQQILGQGPKLLIQFQNNGVVDDSQLPKDRFSAERLKGVDSTLKIQPAKLEDSAVYLCASSLRAGDGDTQYFGPGTRLTVL.